Below, 28 T cell receptor beta chains from the same sample are listed, as sequenced in a study of PD-L1 blockade in urothelial cancer. The repertoire was sequenced with immunoSEQ multiplex PCR; TCRdb's copy has only in-frame clones and lacks some. The repertoire holds tens of thousands of clones, with about 89% as singletons. Described time point: peripheral blood 6 weeks after treatment start. The starting material was PBMCs, obtained around atezolizumab (anti-PD-L1) treatment. The receptors here all came from a man aged 65-85 years with urothelial cancer.

The gene calls are TRBV11-2 and TRBJ1-2; D ambiguous. Germline values: CDR1 SGHAT, CDR2 FQNNGV. This CDR3 contains 13 residues. V lost 5 bases to trimming and J lost 5 bases, with 12 bases between them. DNA of the CDR3: TGTGCCAGCAGCCCGAACTTGGTTTATGGCTACACCTTC. This sequence encodes CASSPNLVYGYTF.

This clone has just one count. The chain employs TRBV7-9 and TRBJ1-5; D uncertain. Germline V gene lookup returns CDR1 SEHNR and CDR2 FQNEAQ (reference sequence). The CDR3 has 14 residues. Trimming removed 5 bases from V and 0 bases from J, with 8 bases in between. CDR3: CASSHEGSNQPQHF. As DNA, the CDR3 is TGTGCCAGCAGCCACGAGGGTAGCAATCAGCCCCAGCATTTT. Looking up the rest from reference TRBV7-9 and TRBJ1-5 gives the full variable domain: DTGVSQNPRHKITKRGQNVTFRCDPISEHNRLYWYRQTLGQGPEFLTYFQNEAQLEKSRLLSDRFSAERPKGSFSTLEIQRTEQGDSAMYLCASSHEGSNQPQHFGDGTRLSIL.

The chain uses TRBV2 and TRBJ1-1, with TRBD1 matching 8 bases. J lost 10 bases, V lost 1 base, and 8 bases had no gene match. The CDR3 has 14 residues. Looked up from germline, CDR1 is SNHLY and CDR2 is FYNNEI. The CDR3 spells CASSEVAGGRGAFF. CDR3 in DNA: TGTGCCAGCAGTGAAGTAGCAGGGGGCAGGGGAGCTTTCTTT.

J is TRBJ2-2 and V is TRBV6-6; TRBD2 aligns across 7 bases. With V trimmed by 11 bases and J by 0 bases, 3 bases remained unmatched. The length of the CDR3 is 13 residues. Germline CDR1 and CDR2: MNHNY and SVGAGI (reference sequence). The CDR3 DNA is TGTGCCCCGGGGAGGGCGAACACCGGGGAGCTGTTTTTT. Translated: CAPGRANTGELFF.

The chain is built from TRBV28 and TRBJ1-1; D is unresolved. V was clipped by 6 bases and J by 1 base, with 9 bases between them. Germline V CDR1 and CDR2: MDHEN, SYDVKM. This CDR3 is 13 amino acids long. The CDR3 region is CASRPTGNTEAFF. The CDR3 coding sequence is TGTGCCAGCAGACCCACGGGGAACACTGAAGCTTTCTTT.

This chain links TRBV28 with TRBJ2-7; D perhaps matches TRBD1 (5 bases). V dropped 3 bases and J dropped 1 base, with 10 bases sitting between them. In germline, CDR1 is MDHEN, CDR2 SYDVKM. The CDR3 totals 14 residues. The CDR3, as DNA: TGTGCCAGCAGTTTCGATAGGGGTTCCTACGAGCAGTACTTC. It yields the protein CASSFDRGSYEQYF.

The J gene is TRBJ2-1, the V gene TRBV27; 8 bases align to TRBD2. V shed 1 base, J shed 5 bases, and the junction held 7 bases outside the gene matches. This CDR3 comprises 16 residues. Looked up from germline, CDR1 is MNHEY and CDR2 is SMNVEV (reference sequence). The chain's CDR3 is CASSLWLAGTHNEQFF. CDR3 DNA sequence: TGTGCCAGCAGTTTATGGTTAGCGGGGACTCACAATGAGCAGTTCTTC.

V and J are TRBV30 and TRBJ1-4, with 9 bases aligning to TRBD1. The CDR3 extends over 15 amino acids. CDR1 GTSNPN and CDR2 SVGIG come from the germline V gene (reference sequence). The J segment lost 8 bases and the V segment lost 3 bases, leaving 10 bases of the junction unmatched. This CDR3 reads CAWRDPGQGSEKLFF. The CDR3 region has the DNA TGTGCCTGGAGGGACCCGGGACAGGGAAGCGAAAAACTGTTTTTT.

In this sample, this clone turned up a few times. The chain employs TRBV5-1 and TRBJ2-7, with a tentative D call TRBD1 (6 bases). Trimming took 0 bases from V and 5 from J, leaving 15 bases between them. The CDR3 length is 15 residues. CDR1 and CDR2 from the germline V gene are SGHRS and YFSETQ. DNA of the CDR3: TGCGCCAGCAGCTTGGTTGGGACATTCCCCAACGAGCAGTACTTC. It encodes CASSLVGTFPNEQYF.

This clone was found once. The rearrangement uses TRBV6-5 and TRBJ2-5; D gene ambiguous. V lost 5 bases, J lost 5 bases, and 6 bases lay in between. Germline lookup yields CDR1 MNHEY and CDR2 SVGAGI. The CDR3 runs to 11 residues. CDR3 residues: CASSGSETQYF. The CDR3 DNA is TGTGCCAGCAGTGGCTCGGAGACCCAGTACTTC.

This clone was observed a single time. This chain connects TRBV2 to TRBJ2-5, with 7 bases aligning to TRBD1. The CDR3 extends over 15 amino acids. Trimming at V came to 0 bases and at J to 5 bases, leaving 6 bases not matched to a gene. Germline values: CDR1 SNHLY, CDR2 FYNNEI. Written as DNA, the CDR3 is TGTGCCAGCAGTGAAGCGGCAGGGGGTGTGGAGACCCAGTACTTC. This translates into CASSEAAGGVETQYF.

CDR3 DNA sequence: TGTGCCACTGAGGACAGACAACTTATGGGTGGCTACACCTTC. Translating gives CATEDRQLMGGYTF. V gene TRBV19 combines with J gene TRBJ1-2, with D tentatively TRBD1 (6 bases). V was trimmed by 10 bases and J by 7 bases, leaving 22 bases between them. The CDR3 length is 14 residues. Germline V gene sequence: CDR1 LNHDA, CDR2 SQIVND (reference sequence).

This sequence joins TRBV15 and TRBJ2-1; 7 bases fit TRBD2. Trimming removed 2 bases from V and 4 bases from J; junction bases left unmatched: 8. This CDR3 comprises 16 residues. The germline V gene encodes CDR1 LNHNV and CDR2 YYDKDF (reference sequence). The chain's CDR3 is CATSRTSSGTYNEQFF. CDR3 bases: TGTGCCACCAGCAGAACCTCTAGCGGCACGTACAATGAGCAGTTCTTC. Filled out from reference TRBV15 and TRBJ2-1, the complete variable domain reads DAMVIQNPRYQVTQFGKPVTLSCSQTLNHNVMYWYQQKSSQAPKLLFHYYDKDFNNEADTPDNFQSRRPNTSFCFLDIRSPGLGDTAMYLCATSRTSSGTYNEQFFGPGTRLTVL.

The V gene is TRBV5-1, the J gene TRBJ2-3; D gene unclear. Germline CDR1 reads SGHRS; CDR2 reads YFSETQ. Trimming took 1 base from V and 3 from J, leaving 6 bases between them. This CDR3 spans 13 amino acids. CDR3 sequence: CASSLISTDTQYF. CDR3 bases: TGCGCCAGCAGCTTGATTAGTACAGATACGCAGTATTTT.

This chain links TRBV7-9 with TRBJ2-3; D is perhaps TRBD2 (7 bases). With 7 bases removed from V and 4 bases from J, the gap between germline ends came to 12 bases. The CDR3 has 13 residues. Germline-derived CDR1 and CDR2 are SEHNR and FQNEAQ (reference sequence). CDR3 loop: CASNQGGADTQYF. CDR3 DNA sequence: TGTGCCAGCAATCAAGGGGGGGCAGATACGCAGTATTTT.

The chain uses TRBV28 and TRBJ2-1, with 13 bases identical to TRBD2. CDR1 and CDR2 (germline): MDHEN, SYDVKM. V shed 6 bases and J 4 bases; nucleotides not matched to a gene: 6. This CDR3 is built from 16 residues. The CDR3 sequence is CASSEGLAGKYNEQFF. The DNA of the CDR3 is TGTGCCAGCAGCGAGGGACTAGCGGGGAAGTACAATGAGCAGTTCTTC.

The rearrangement uses TRBV30 and TRBJ2-3; TRBD1 matches at 12 bases. This CDR3 spans 13 amino acids. J gave up 7 bases and V 5 bases, and 4 bases lay outside the gene matches. CDR1 is GTSNPN and CDR2 is SVGIG in the germline V gene (reference sequence). The CDR3 DNA is TGTGCCTGGGGGACAGGGGGCCCAAATACGCAGTATTTT. Translated: CAWGTGGPNTQYF.

This clone was detected only once. The rearrangement links TRBV11-2 to TRBJ2-4; D not resolved. Germline V lookup: CDR1 SGHAT, CDR2 FQNNGV. Trimming cost V 6 bases and J 5 bases, with 11 bases left between them. The CDR3 loop spans 13 amino acids. The CDR3 DNA follows: TGTGCCAGCAGAGGATTTGAGGAAAACATTCAGTACTTC. Protein: CASRGFEENIQYF.

CDR3 coding DNA: TGTGCCAGCAGCCTTGGACAGGCCACCGGGGAGCTGTTTTTT. Protein: CASSLGQATGELFF. The chain is built from TRBV7-9 and TRBJ2-2, with 7 bases identical to TRBD1. This CDR3 spans 14 amino acids. The germline V gene encodes CDR1 SEHNR and CDR2 FQNEAQ (reference sequence). The ends lost 5 bases at V and 4 bases at J; junction bases unmatched: 4.

This clone qualifies as medium-sized. V is TRBV15 and J is TRBJ1-2; TRBD1 might be the D (5 bases). Trimming pared 5 bases from V and 7 bases from J, leaving 17 bases between. The CDR3 spans 14 residues. Germline V gives CDR1 LNHNV, CDR2 YYDKDF (reference sequence). The CDR3 region is CATSLDVQVLGYTF. In nucleotides, the CDR3 is TGTGCCACCAGCCTCGATGTACAGGTCCTTGGCTACACCTTC. Full variable domain (missing parts from reference TRBV15 and TRBJ1-2): DAMVIQNPRYQVTQFGKPVTLSCSQTLNHNVMYWYQQKSSQAPKLLFHYYDKDFNNEADTPDNFQSRRPNTSFCFLDIRSPGLGDTAMYLCATSLDVQVLGYTFGSGTRLTVV.

CDR3 loop: CASSVGGYGNIQYF. In DNA, the CDR3 is TGTGCCAGCAGCGTAGGAGGGTACGGAAACATTCAGTACTTC. This chain uses TRBV9 with TRBJ2-4; D possibly corresponds to TRBD2 (5 bases). In germline, CDR1 is SGDLS, CDR2 YYNGEE. The length of the CDR3 is 14 residues. V lost 0 bases, J lost 6 bases, and 10 bases lay in between.

This chain uses TRBV5-1 with TRBJ1-2, with unresolved D. Germline loops: CDR1 SGHRS, CDR2 YFSETQ. The CDR3 consists of 15 residues. V lost 4 bases to trimming and J lost 8 bases, with 21 bases between them. CDR3 sequence: CASSPPVQEGRGYTF. The CDR3 nucleotides read TGCGCCAGCAGCCCACCGGTCCAGGAGGGTCGGGGCTACACCTTC.

Turning to this clone: Other nucleotide sequences from this sample produce the same CDR3. The rearrangement links TRBV28 to TRBJ1-2; 8 bases fit TRBD1. In germline, CDR1 is MDHEN, CDR2 SYDVKM. V gave up 3 bases and J gave up 2 bases; unmatched junction bases: 5. CDR3 length equals 15 residues. The CDR3 region has the DNA TGTGCCAGCAGTTTCAGGGACAGGACCAACTATGGCTACACCTTC. Protein product: CASSFRDRTNYGYTF.

The chain is built from TRBV28 and TRBJ1-1, with a tentative D call TRBD1 (6 bases). Per germline, CDR1 MDHEN and CDR2 SYDVKM. The V gene lost 6 bases and the J gene lost 10 bases, with 12 bases spanning the gap. The CDR3 has 11 residues. Written as DNA, the CDR3 is TGTGCCAGCAGCGACACGGACAGAGCTTTCTTT. This translates into CASSDTDRAFF. Using reference TRBV28 and TRBJ1-1 for the parts outside the CDR3, the full variable domain is DVKVTQSSRYLVKRTGEKVFLECVQDMDHENMFWYRQDPGLGLRLIYFSYDVKMKEKGDIPEGYSVSREKKERFSLILESASTNQTSMYLCASSDTDRAFFGQGTRLTVV.

This clone occurred once. V and J are TRBV10-3 and TRBJ1-3, with 7 bases matching TRBD1. From germline, CDR1 is ENHRY and CDR2 SYGVKD. This CDR3 has 16 residues. V trimming: 3 bases; J trimming: 0 bases; junction bases outside the gene matches: 5. In DNA form, the CDR3 reads TGTGCCATCAGTGATGAGGGACAGCACTCTGGAAACACCATATATTTT. Translated, it gives CAISDEGQHSGNTIYF.

The rearrangement joins TRBV9 to TRBJ2-1, with a tentative D call TRBD2 (6 bases). The CDR3 is 13 residues long. In germline, CDR1 is SGDLS, CDR2 YYNGEE. V lost 8 bases to trimming and J lost 5 bases, with 14 bases between them. CDR3 in amino acids: CASGGAANNEQFF. CDR3 in DNA: TGTGCCAGTGGAGGGGCGGCGAACAATGAGCAGTTCTTC.

V usage is TRBV4-1 and J usage is TRBJ1-2, with D possibly matching TRBD1 (6 bases). Germline V gives CDR1 MGHRA, CDR2 YSYEKL. The V end was cut by 2 bases, the J end by 7 bases, with 14 bases between. The CDR3 has 14 amino acids. Written as DNA, the CDR3 is TGCGCCAGCAGCCAACCCGACAGGATAGTTGGCTACACCTTC. Its translation: CASSQPDRIVGYTF.

The V call is TRBV9, the J call TRBJ2-3, with 7 bases matching TRBD2. The CDR3 consists of 15 residues. The V gene end was trimmed by 0 bases and the J gene end by 6 bases; junction bases not matched to a gene: 7. The germline gives CDR1 SGDLS, CDR2 YYNGEE. Written as DNA, the CDR3 is TGTGCCAGCAGCGTAGAGGGCGGGAGAATGGATACGCAGTATTTT. Residues: CASSVEGGRMDTQYF.